One sample yielded the 7 T cell receptor beta chains listed below, sequenced in a study of shared clonotypes between healthy human individuals. Using immunoSEQ multiplex PCR, the repertoire was profiled, and TCRdb retains in-frame clones only, with some absent. The sample has about 1.1 million clones, approximately 75% seen once; the top ten hold roughly 0.9%. Source material: memory CD4+ T cells from PBMCs. Documented subset: CD45RA-negative fraction. These receptors were obtained from a young man in good health. Some clones in this sample may be carry-over from other donors' samples.

The V call is TRBV7-9, the J call TRBJ2-1; the D call may be TRBD1 or TRBD2 (5 bases each). Trimming took off 3 bases at V and 9 bases at J, with 18 bases between the two ends. The CDR3 has 15 amino acids. Germline CDR1 reads SEHNR; CDR2 reads FQNEAQ (reference sequence). Written as DNA, the CDR3 is TGTGCCAGCAGCTTTAGCGCTCTAGGGGCCCGTGAGCAGTTCTTC. This sequence encodes CASSFSALGAREQFF.

J is TRBJ2-3 and V is TRBV5-4; 8 bases map to TRBD2. This CDR3 is built from 14 residues. CDR1 and CDR2 (germline): SGHNT, YYREEE (reference sequence). V was clipped by 6 bases and J by 1 base; unmatched bases: 4. The CDR3 nucleotides are TGTGCCAGCACCGGGACTAGTCGCACAGATACGCAGTATTTT. Its protein is CASTGTSRTDTQYF.

The CDR3 loop reads CASSDRNEQFF. The DNA for the CDR3 is TGTGCCAGCAGCGACAGGAATGAGCAGTTCTTC. The chain is built from TRBV7-9 and TRBJ2-1, with D maybe TRBD1 (6 bases). Trimming left V 5 bases short and J 7 bases short, with 6 bases between. The CDR3 covers 11 residues. Germline V CDR1 and CDR2: SEHNR, FQNEAQ (reference sequence).

The chain couples TRBV5-1 to TRBJ1-2; weak D call: TRBD1 (6 bases). Trimming pared 0 bases from V and 8 bases from J, leaving 11 bases between. Germline assignment: CDR1 SGHRS and CDR2 YFSETQ. This CDR3 is 13 amino acids long. The CDR3: CASSLDRDAGYTF. CDR3 bases: TGCGCCAGCAGCTTGGACAGGGACGCCGGCTACACCTTC. The whole variable domain, filled in from reference TRBV5-1 and TRBJ1-2, reads KAGVTQTPRYLIKTRGQQVTLSCSPISGHRSVSWYQQTPGQGLQFLFEYFSETQRNKGNFPGRFSGRQFSNSRSEMNVSTLELGDSALYLCASSLDRDAGYTFGSGTRLTVV.

This chain joins TRBV27 and TRBJ1-1, with D unclear. From germline, CDR1 is MNHEY and CDR2 SMNVEV (reference sequence). The CDR3 is 13 amino acids. V was shortened by 4 bases and J by 2 bases, with 8 bases between the two germline ends. The CDR3 loop reads CASSSPGNTEAFF. In nucleotides, the CDR3 is TGTGCCAGCAGTTCCCCGGGCAACACTGAAGCTTTCTTT.

V gene TRBV6-1 combines with J gene TRBJ2-5; D unclear. Germline values: CDR1 MNHNS, CDR2 SASEGT. This CDR3 contains 10 residues. Trimming cost V 8 bases and J 3 bases, with 4 bases left between them. CDR3 sequence: CASGKETQYF. The CDR3 nucleotides are TGTGCCAGCGGAAAAGAGACCCAGTACTTC.

As concerns this clone: In the same sample, other DNA sequences code for this CDR3. V and J are TRBV5-1 and TRBJ2-1; 8 nucleotides agree with TRBD2. The J segment lost 0 bases and the V segment lost 4 bases, leaving 3 bases of the junction unmatched. This CDR3 is built from 15 residues. Germline V gives CDR1 SGHRS, CDR2 YFSETQ. The CDR3 loop reads CASSLGLASYNEQFF. The CDR3 DNA reads TGCGCCAGCAGCCTCGGACTAGCCTCCTACAATGAGCAGTTCTTC.